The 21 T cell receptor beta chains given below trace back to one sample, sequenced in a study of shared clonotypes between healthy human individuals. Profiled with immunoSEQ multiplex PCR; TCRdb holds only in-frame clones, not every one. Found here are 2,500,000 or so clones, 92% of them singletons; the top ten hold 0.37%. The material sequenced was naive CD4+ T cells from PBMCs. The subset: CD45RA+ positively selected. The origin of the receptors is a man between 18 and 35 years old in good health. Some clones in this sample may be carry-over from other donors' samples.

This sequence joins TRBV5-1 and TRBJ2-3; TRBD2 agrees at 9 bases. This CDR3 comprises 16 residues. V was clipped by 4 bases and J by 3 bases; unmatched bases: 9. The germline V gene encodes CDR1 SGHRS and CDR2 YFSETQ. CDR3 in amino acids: CASSLVSGRRTDTQYF. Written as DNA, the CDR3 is TGCGCCAGCAGCCTTGTTAGCGGGAGACGGACAGATACGCAGTATTTT.

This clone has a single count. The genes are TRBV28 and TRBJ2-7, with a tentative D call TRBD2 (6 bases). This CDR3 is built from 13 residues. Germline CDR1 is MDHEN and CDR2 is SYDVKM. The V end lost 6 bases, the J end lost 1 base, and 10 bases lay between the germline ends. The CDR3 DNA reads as TGTGCCAGCAGCGCGGGAAAATCCTACGAGCAGTACTTC. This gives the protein CASSAGKSYEQYF.

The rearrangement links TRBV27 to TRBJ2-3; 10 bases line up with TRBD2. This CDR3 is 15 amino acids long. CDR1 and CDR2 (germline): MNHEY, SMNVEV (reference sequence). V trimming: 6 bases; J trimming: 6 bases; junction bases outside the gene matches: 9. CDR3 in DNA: TGTGCCAGCAGACTCCTAGCGGGGGCGGGGGATACGCAGTATTTT. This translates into CASRLLAGAGDTQYF.

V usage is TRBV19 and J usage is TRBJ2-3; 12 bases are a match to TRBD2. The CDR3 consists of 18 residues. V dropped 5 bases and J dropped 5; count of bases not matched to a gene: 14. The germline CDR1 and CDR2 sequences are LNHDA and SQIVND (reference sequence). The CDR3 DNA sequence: TGTGCCAGTAGTGCAGTTTTGACTAGCGGGAGTTCTATAGATACGCAGTATTTT. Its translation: CASSAVLTSGSSIDTQYF.

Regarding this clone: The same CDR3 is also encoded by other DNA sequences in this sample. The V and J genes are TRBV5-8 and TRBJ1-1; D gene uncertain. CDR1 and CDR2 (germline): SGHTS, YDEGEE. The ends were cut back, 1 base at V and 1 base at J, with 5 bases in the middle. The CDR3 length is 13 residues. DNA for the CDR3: TGTGCCAGCAGCTTGAGGCGGAACACTGAAGCTTTCTTT. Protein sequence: CASSLRRNTEAFF.

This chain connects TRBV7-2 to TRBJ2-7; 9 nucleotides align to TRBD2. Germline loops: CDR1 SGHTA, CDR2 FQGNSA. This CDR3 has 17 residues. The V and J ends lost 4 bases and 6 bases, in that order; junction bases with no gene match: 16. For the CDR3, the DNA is TGTGCCAGCAGCTATCTAGCGGGACCAGACGTACCCAGCGAGCAGTACTTC. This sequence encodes CASSYLAGPDVPSEQYF.

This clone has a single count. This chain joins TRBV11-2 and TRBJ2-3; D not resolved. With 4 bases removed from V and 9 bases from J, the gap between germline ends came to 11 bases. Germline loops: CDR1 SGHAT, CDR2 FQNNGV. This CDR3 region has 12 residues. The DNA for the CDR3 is TGTGCCAGCAGCTACATGATTGGGACGCAGTATTTT. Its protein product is CASSYMIGTQYF.

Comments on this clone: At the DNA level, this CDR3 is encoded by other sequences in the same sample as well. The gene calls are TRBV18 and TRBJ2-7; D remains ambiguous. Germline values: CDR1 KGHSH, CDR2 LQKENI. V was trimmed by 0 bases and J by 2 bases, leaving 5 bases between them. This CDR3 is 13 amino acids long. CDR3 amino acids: CASSPPGTYEQYF. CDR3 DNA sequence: TGTGCCAGCTCACCACCGGGAACCTACGAGCAGTACTTC. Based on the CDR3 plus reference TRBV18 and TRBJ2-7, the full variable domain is NAGVMQNPRHLVRRRGQEARLRCSPMKGHSHVYWYRQLPEEGLKFMVYLQKENIIDESGMPKERFSAEFPKEGPSILRIQQVVRGDSAAYFCASSPPGTYEQYFGPGTRLTVT.

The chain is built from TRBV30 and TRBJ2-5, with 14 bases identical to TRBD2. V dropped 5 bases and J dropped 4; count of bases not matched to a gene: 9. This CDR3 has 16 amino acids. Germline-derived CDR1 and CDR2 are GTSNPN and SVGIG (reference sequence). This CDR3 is CAWATGLAGVLETQYF. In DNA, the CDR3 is TGTGCCTGGGCGACGGGACTAGCGGGAGTCCTAGAGACCCAGTACTTC.

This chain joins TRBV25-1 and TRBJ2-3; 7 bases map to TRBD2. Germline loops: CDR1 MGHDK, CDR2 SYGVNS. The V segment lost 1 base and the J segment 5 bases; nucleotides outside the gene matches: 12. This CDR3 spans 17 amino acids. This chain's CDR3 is CASSESFLGGGLDTQYF. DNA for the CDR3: TGTGCCAGCAGTGAATCGTTCTTGGGGGGAGGGCTAGATACGCAGTATTTT. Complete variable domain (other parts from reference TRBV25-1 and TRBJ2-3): EADIYQTPRYLVIGTGKKITLECSQTMGHDKMYWYQQDPGMELHLIHYSYGVNSTEKGDLSSESTVSRIRTEHFPLTLESARPSHTSQYLCASSESFLGGGLDTQYFGPGTRLTVL.

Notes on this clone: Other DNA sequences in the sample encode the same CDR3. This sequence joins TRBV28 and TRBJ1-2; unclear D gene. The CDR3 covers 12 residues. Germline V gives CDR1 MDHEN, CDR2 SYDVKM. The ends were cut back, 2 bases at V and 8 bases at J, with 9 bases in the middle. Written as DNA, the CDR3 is TGTGCCAGCAGTTTAGTGGGGTCGGGCTACACCTTC. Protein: CASSLVGSGYTF.

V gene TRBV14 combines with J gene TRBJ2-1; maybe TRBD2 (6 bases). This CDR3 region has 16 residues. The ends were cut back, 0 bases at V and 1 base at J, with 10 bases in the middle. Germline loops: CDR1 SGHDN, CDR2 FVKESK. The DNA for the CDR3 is TGTGCCAGCAGCCAAGATTGGGGGGTATCCTACAATGAGCAGTTCTTC. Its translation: CASSQDWGVSYNEQFF.

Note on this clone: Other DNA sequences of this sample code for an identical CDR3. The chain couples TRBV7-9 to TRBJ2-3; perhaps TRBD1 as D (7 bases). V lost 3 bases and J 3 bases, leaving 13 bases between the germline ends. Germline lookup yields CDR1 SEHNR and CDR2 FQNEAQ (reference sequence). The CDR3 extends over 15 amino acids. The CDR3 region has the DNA TGTGCCAGCAGCTTGGGGGCAGGGGGGACAGATACGCAGTATTTT. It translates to CASSLGAGGTDTQYF.

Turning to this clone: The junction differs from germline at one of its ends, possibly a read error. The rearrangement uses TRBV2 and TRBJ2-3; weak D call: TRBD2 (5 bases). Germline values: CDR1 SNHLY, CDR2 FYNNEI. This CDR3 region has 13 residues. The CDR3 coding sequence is TGTGCCAGCAGAGAAGAGGGTCCTAATACGCAGTATTTT. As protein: CASREEGPNTQYF. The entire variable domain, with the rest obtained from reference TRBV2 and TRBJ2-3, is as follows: EPEVTQTPSHQVTQMGQEVILRCVPISNHLYFYWYRQILGQKVEFLVSFYNNEISEKSEIFDDQFSVERPDGSNFTLKIRSTKLEDSAMYFCASREEGPNTQYFGPGTRLTVL.

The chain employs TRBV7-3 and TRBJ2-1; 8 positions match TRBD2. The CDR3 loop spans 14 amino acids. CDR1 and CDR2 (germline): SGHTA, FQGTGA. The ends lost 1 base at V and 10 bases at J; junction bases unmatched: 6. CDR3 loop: CASSLRDPGGEQFF. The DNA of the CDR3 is TGTGCCAGCAGCTTAAGAGACCCGGGAGGGGAGCAGTTCTTC. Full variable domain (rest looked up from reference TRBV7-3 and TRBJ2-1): GAGVSQTPSNKVTEKGKYVELRCDPISGHTALYWYRQSLGQGPEFLIYFQGTGAADDSGLPNDRFFAVRPEGSVSTLKIQRTERGDSAVYLCASSLRDPGGEQFFGPGTRLTVL.

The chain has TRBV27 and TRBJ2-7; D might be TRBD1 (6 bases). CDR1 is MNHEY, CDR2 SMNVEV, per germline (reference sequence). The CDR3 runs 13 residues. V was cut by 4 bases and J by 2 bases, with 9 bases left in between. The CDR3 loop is CASSSRGPYEQYF. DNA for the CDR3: TGTGCCAGCAGTTCCAGGGGACCCTACGAGCAGTACTTC.

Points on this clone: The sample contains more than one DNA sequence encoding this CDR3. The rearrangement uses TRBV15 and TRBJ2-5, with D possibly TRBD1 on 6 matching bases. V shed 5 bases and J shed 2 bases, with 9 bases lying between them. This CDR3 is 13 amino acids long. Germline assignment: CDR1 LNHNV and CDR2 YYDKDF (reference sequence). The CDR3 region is CATSRGQQETQYF. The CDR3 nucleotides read TGTGCCACCAGCCGAGGACAGCAAGAGACCCAGTACTTC.

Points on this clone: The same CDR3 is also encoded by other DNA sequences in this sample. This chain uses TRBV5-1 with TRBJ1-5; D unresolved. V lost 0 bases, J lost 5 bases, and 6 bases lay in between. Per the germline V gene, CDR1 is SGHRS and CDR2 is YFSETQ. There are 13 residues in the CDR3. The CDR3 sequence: CASSLVVDQPQHF. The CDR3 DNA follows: TGCGCCAGCAGCTTGGTGGTGGATCAGCCCCAGCATTTT.

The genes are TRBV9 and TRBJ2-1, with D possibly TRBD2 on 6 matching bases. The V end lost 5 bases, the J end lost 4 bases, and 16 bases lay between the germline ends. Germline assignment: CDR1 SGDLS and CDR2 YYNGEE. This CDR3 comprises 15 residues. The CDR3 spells CASSAGRVAYNEQFF. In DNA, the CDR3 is TGTGCCAGCAGTGCGGGACGGGTGGCGTACAATGAGCAGTTCTTC.

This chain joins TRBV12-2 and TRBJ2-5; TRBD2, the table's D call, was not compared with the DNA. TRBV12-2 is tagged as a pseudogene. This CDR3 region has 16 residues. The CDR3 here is CASRSPRARRGETQYF. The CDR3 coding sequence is TGTGCAAGTCGCTCGCCCCGGGCCCGTCGGGGAGAGACCCAGTACTTC.

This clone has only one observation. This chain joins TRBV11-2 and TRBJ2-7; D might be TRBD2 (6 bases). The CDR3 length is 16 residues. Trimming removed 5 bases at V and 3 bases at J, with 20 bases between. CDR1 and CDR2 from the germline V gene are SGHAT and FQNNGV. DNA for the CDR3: TGTGCCAGCAGCCTTCTTGAGGGGACGGGAGTCTACGAGCAGTACTTC. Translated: CASSLLEGTGVYEQYF.